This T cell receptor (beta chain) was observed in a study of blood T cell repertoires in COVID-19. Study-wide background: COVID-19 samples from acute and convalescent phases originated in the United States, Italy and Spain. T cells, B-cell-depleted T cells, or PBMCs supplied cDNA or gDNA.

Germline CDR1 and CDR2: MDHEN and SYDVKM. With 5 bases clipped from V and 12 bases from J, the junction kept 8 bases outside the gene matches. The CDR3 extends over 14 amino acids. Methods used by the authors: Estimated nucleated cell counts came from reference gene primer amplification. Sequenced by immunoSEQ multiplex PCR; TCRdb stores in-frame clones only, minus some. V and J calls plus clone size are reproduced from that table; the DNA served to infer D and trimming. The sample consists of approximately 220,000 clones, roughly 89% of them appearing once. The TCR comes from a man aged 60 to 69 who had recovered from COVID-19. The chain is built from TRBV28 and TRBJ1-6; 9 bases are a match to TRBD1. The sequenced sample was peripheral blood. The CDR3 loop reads CASSENGQGLPLHF. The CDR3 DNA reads TGTGCCAGCAGTGAGAACGGACAGGGGTTACCCCTCCACTTT.